This T cell receptor beta chain stems from a study of blood T cells in healthy people across ages. A word on this clonotype: What it binds is unknown.

Study-wide findings and caveats: TCR beta diversity per million T cells fell roughly linearly with age.

Healthy Caucasian individuals from Russia aged about 6 to 95 served as donors. Researchers isolated at least 6.5 million PBMCs per sample. Next came a second PCR, run for roughly 6 to 11 cycles, which used a sample-barcoded 5' primer along with a J-beta primer mix. Each CDR3 protein gets one entry after TCRdb re-called the 5' RACE reads with MiXCR. Of 1,800,000 or so distinct CDR3 sequences listed, approximately 39% are singletons. The CDR3 has 13 residues. Trimming cost V 6 bases and J 9 bases, with 18 bases left between them. CDR1 is DFQATT, CDR2 SNEGSKA, per germline (reference sequence). The receptor was isolated from a human donor in good health. The sample taken for sequencing was blood. V usage is TRBV20-1 and J usage is TRBJ2-1, with a tentative D call TRBD2 (6 bases). The CDR3 loop reads CSARQFGGSEQFF. The CDR3 coding sequence is TGCAGTGCCCGGCAGTTCGGGGGTAGTGAGCAGTTCTTC.